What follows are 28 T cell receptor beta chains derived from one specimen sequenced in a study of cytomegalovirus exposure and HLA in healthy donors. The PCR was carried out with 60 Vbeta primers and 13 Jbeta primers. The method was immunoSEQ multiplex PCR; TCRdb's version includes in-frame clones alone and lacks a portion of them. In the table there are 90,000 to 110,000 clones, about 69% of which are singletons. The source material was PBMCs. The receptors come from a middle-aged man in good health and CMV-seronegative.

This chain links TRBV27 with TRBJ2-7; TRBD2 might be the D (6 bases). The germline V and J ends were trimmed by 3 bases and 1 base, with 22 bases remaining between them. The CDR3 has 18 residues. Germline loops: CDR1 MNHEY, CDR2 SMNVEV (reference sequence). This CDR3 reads CASSFSGRSAGGSYEQYF. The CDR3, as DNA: TGTGCCAGCAGTTTCTCCGGACGGTCGGCTGGGGGGTCCTACGAGCAGTACTTC.

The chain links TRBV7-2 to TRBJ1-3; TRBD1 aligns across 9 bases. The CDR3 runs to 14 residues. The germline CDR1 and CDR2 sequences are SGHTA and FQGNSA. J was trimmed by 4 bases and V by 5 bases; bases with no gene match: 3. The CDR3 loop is CASSPGTGGNTIYF. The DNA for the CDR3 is TGTGCCAGCAGCCCTGGGACAGGGGGAAACACCATATATTTT.

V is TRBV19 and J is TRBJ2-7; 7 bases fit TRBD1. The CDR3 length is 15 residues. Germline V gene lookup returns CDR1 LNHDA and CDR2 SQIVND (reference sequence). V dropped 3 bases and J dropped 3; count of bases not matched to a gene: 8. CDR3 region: CASSIYVAGGYEQYF. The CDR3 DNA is TGTGCCAGTAGTATTTATGTTGCAGGGGGCTACGAGCAGTACTTC.

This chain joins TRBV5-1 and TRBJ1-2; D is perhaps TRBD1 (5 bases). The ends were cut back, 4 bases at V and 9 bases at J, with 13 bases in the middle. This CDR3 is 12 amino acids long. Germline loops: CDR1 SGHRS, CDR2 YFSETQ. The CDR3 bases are TGCGCCAGCAGCCCGGACACAGTTAGCTACACCTTC. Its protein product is CASSPDTVSYTF. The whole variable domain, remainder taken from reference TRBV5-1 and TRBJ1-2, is KAGVTQTPRYLIKTRGQQVTLSCSPISGHRSVSWYQQTPGQGLQFLFEYFSETQRNKGNFPGRFSGRQFSNSRSEMNVSTLELGDSALYLCASSPDTVSYTFGSGTRLTVV.

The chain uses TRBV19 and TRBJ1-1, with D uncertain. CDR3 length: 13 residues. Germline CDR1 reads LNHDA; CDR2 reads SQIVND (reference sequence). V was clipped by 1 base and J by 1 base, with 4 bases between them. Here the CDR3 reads CASSIGRNTEAFF. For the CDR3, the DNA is TGTGCCAGTAGTATAGGCAGGAACACTGAAGCTTTCTTT. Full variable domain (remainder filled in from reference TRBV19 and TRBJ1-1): DGGITQSPKYLFRKEGQNVTLSCEQNLNHDAMYWYRQDPGQGLRLIYYSQIVNDFQKGDIAEGYSVSREKKESFPLTVTSAQKNPTAFYLCASSIGRNTEAFFGQGTRLTVV.

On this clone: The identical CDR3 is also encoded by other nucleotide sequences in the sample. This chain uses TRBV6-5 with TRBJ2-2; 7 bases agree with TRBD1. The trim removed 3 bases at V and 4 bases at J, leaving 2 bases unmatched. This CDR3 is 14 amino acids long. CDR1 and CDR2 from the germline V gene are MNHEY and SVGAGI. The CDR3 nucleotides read TGTGCCAGCAGTTATGGGACAGCCACCGGGGAGCTGTTTTTT. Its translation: CASSYGTATGELFF.

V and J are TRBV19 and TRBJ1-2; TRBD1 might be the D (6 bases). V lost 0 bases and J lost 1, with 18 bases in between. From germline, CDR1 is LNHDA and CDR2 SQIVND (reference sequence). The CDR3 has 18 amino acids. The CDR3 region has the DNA TGTGCCAGTAGTATAGAGGGCGCACAGGGCCCTTTTAACTATGGCTACACCTTC. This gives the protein CASSIEGAQGPFNYGYTF.

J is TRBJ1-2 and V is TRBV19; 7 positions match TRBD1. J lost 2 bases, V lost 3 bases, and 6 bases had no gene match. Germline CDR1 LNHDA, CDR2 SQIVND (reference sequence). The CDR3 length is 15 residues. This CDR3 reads CASSMWTGSNYGYTF. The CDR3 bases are TGTGCCAGTAGTATGTGGACAGGTAGCAACTATGGCTACACCTTC.

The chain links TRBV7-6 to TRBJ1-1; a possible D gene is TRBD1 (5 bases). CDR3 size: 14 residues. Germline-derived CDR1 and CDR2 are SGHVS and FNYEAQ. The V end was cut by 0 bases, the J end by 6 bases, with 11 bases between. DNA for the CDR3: TGTGCCAGCAGCTTAGCGGGCGGGGACCCTGAAGCTTTCTTT. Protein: CASSLAGGDPEAFF.

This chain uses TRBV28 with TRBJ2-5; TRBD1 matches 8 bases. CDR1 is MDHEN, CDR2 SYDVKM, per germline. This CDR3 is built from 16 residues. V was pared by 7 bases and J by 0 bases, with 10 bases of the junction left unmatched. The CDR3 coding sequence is TGTGCCAGCATAGAGGGGACAGGATGGTACCAAGAGACCCAGTACTTC. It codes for CASIEGTGWYQETQYF.

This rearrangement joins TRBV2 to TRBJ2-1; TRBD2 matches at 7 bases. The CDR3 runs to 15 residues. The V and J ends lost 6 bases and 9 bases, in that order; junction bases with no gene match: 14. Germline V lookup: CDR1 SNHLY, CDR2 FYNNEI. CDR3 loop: CASRNRLAGRSEQFF. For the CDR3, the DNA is TGTGCCAGCAGGAATCGACTAGCAGGGCGGAGTGAGCAGTTCTTC.

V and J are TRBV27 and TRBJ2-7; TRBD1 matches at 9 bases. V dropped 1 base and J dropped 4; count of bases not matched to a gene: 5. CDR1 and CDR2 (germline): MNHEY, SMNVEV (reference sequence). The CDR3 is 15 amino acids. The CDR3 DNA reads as TGTGCCAGCAGTTTATTTGGGACAGGGCCTTACGAGCAGTACTTC. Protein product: CASSLFGTGPYEQYF.

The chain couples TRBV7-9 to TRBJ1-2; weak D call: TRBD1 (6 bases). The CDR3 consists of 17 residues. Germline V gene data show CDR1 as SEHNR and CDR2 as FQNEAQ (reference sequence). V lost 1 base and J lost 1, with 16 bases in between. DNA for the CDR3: TGTGCCAGCAGCTTAGTGGCAGGGGCCGACTTTAACTATGGCTACACCTTC. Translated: CASSLVAGADFNYGYTF.

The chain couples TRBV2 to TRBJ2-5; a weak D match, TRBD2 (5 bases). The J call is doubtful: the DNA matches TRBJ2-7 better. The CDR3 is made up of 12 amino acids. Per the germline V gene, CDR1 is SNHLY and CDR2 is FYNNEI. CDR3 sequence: CASSELGSEQYF. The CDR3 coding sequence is TGTGCCAGCAGCGAACTAGGTTCCGAGCAGTACTTC.

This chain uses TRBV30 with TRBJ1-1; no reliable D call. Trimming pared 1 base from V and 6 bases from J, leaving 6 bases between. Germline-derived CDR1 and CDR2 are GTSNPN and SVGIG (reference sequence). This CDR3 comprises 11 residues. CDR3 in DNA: TGTGCCTGGAGTGATGGAGCTGAAGCTTTCTTT. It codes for CAWSDGAEAFF.

The CDR3 protein is CASSLAAKRTEAFF. Here the CDR3 DNA reads TGTGCCAGCAGCTTGGCTGCGAAGAGGACTGAAGCTTTCTTT. The chain combines TRBV5-6 with TRBJ1-1; D is ambiguous. The V and J ends lost 0 bases and 5 bases respectively, with 11 bases between them. CDR1 SGHDT and CDR2 YYEEEE come from the germline V gene. CDR3 length: 14 amino acids. The full variable domain, rest sourced from reference TRBV5-6 and TRBJ1-1, is DAGVTQSPTHLIKTRGQQVTLRCSPKSGHDTVSWYQQALGQGPQFIFQYYEEEERQRGNFPDRFSGHQFPNYSSELNVNALLLGDSALYLCASSLAAKRTEAFFGQGTRLTVV.

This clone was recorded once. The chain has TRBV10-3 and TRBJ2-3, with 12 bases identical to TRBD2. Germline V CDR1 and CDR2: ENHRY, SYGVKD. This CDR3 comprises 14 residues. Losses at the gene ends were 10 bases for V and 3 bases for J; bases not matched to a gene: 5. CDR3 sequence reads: CATGLAGMTDTQYF. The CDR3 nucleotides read TGTGCCACTGGACTAGCGGGGATGACAGATACGCAGTATTTT.

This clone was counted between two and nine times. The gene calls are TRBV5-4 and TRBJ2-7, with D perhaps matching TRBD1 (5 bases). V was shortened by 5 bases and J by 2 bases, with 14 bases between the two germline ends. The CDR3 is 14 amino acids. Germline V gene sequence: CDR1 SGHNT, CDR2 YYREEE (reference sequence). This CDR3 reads CASSNGRTTYEQYF. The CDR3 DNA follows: TGTGCCAGCAGTAATGGCAGGACAACCTACGAGCAGTACTTC.

The CDR3 here is CASSGTGDDTQYF. Written as DNA, the CDR3 is TGCGCCAGCAGTGGGACAGGGGATGATACGCAGTATTTT. The chain links TRBV10-1 to TRBJ2-3; TRBD1 matches at 9 bases. Germline CDR1 and CDR2: WNHNN and SYGVQD (reference sequence). The junction had 2 bases not matched to a gene; V was cut back by 4 bases and J by 6 bases. This CDR3 is 13 amino acids long.

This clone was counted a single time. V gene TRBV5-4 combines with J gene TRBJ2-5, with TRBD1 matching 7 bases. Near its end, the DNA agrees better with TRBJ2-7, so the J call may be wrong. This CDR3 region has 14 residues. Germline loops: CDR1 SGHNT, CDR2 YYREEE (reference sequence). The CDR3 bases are TGTGCCAGCAGCCCGGGACAGAGCATCTACGAGCAGTACTTC. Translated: CASSPGQSIYEQYF.

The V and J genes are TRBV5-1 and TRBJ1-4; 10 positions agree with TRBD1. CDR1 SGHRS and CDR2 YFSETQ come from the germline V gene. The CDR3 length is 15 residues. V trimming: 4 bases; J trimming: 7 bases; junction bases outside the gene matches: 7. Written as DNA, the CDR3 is TGCGCCAGCAGCCATCGACAGGGGGCGGGTGAAAAACTGTTTTTT. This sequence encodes CASSHRQGAGEKLFF.

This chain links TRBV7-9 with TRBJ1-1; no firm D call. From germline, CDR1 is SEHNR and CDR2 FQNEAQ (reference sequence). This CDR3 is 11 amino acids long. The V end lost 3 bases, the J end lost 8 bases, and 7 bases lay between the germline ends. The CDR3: CASSFGPEAFF. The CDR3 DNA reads TGTGCCAGCAGCTTTGGGCCGGAAGCTTTCTTT.

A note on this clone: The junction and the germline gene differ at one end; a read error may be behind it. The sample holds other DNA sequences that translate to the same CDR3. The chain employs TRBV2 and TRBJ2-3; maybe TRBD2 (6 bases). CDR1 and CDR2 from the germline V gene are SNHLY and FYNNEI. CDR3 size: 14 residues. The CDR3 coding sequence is TGTGCCAGCGGGGCTAGCGAGGCGGTGCATACGCAGTACTTT. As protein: CASGASEAVHTQYF. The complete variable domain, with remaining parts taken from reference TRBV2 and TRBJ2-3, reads EPEVTQTPSHQVTQMGQEVILRCVPISNHLYFYWYRQILGQKVEFLVSFYNNEISEKSEIFDDQFSVERPDGSNFTLKIRSTKLEDSAMYFCASGASEAVHTQYFGPGTRLTVL.

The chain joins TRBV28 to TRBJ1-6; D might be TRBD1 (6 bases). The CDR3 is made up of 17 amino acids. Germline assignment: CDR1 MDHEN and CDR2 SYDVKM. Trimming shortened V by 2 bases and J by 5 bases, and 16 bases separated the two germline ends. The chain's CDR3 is CASSLGFGGADNSPLHF. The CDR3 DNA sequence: TGTGCCAGCAGTTTAGGCTTTGGGGGGGCGGATAATTCACCCCTCCACTTT.

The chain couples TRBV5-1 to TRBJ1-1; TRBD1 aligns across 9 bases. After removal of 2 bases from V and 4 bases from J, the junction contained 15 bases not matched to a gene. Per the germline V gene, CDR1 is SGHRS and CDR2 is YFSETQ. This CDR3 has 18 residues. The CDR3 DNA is TGCGCCAGCAGCTTTGGCCCCGGGACAGGGACCCTTGGCACTGAAGCTTTCTTT. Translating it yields CASSFGPGTGTLGTEAFF.

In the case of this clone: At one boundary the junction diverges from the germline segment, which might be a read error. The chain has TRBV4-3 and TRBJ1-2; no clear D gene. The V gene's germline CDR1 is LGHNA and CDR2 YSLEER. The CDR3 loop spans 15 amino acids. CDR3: CASNQDNNRYYGYTF. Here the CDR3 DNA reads TGCGCCAGCAACCAAGATAATAACAGATACTATGGCTACACCTTC.

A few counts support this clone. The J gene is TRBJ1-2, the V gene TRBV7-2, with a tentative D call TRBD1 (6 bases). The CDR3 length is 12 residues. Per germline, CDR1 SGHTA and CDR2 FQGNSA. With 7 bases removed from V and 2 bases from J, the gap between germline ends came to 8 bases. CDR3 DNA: TGTGCCAGCAAGAGGGGGAACTATGGCTACACCTTC. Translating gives CASKRGNYGYTF.

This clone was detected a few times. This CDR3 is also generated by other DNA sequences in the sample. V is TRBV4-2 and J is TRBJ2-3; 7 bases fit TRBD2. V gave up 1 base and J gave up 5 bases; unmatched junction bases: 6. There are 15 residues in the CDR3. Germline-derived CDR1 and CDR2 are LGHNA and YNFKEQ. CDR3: CASSQAAGLGDTQYF. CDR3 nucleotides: TGTGCCAGCAGCCAAGCTGCAGGACTAGGAGATACGCAGTATTTT.